The rows below give T cell receptor beta chains drawn from one sample of a study of blood T cell repertoires in COVID-19. The data were produced by immunoSEQ multiplex PCR, yet TCRdb's version contains in-frame clones alone and is incomplete. This sample carries approximately 110,000 clones, approximately 85% of them seen once, and the ten largest clones take approximately 3%. The sequenced sample consisted of peripheral blood. The receptors here all came from a woman at least 80 years old with COVID-19, enrolled during active disease. The CDR3 runs from the conserved cysteine through the conserved F or W. D genes are given only for firm matches. Rows give clone size only sometimes, using once, few, many, or a class for an expanded clone.

-	TRBJ2-7	TRBV28	-	CASNRPGVYEQYF	TGTGCCAGCAACCGGCCCGGGGTCTACGAGCAGTACTTC
TRBD2	TRBJ2-5	TRBV4-1	-	CASSPRLAGGPGQETQYF	TGCGCCAGCAGCCCCCGACTAGCGGGAGGGCCAGGGCAAGAGACCCAGTACTTC
-	TRBJ1-4	TRBV10-3	-	CAISESPGGTNEKLFF	TGTGCCATCAGTGAGTCCCCCGGAGGGACTAATGAAAAACTGTTTTTT
-	TRBJ2-5	TRBV9	-	CASSIDGGRSQYF	TGTGCCAGCAGCATCGACGGGGGACGGAGCCAGTACTTC
-	TRBJ1-2	TRBV2	-	CASSEAPVNYGYTF	TGTGCCAGCAGTGAAGCGCCAGTTAACTATGGCTACACCTTC
-	TRBJ2-2	TRBV2	-	CASKLSGELFF	TGTGCCAGCAAGCTTAGCGGGGAGCTGTTTTTT
TRBD1	TRBJ2-7	TRBV10-3	-	CAATGSDGEQYF	TGTGCCGCGACAGGGTCTGACGGCGAGCAGTACTTC
TRBD1	TRBJ1-6	TRBV3-1/TRBV3-2	-	CASRTGIAGTVTPLHF	TGTGCCAGTAGAACAGGGATAGCAGGGACAGTGACACCCCTCCACTTT
-	TRBJ2-7	TRBV7-3	few	CASSQDRDYEQYF	TGTGCCAGCAGCCAGGACAGAGACTACGAGCAGTACTTC
TRBD1	TRBJ1-5	TRBV19	-	CASSPKTGKKDQPQHF	TGTGCCAGTAGCCCAAAGACAGGGAAAAAGGATCAGCCCCAGCATTTT
TRBD1	TRBJ1-4	TRBV4-1	-	CASSQDGTGNNEKLFF	TGCGCCAGCAGCCAAGATGGGACAGGGAACAATGAAAAACTGTTTTTT
TRBD1	TRBJ2-6	TRBV7-8	-	CASSPRDRAGANVLTF	TGTGCCAGCAGCCCCCGGGACAGGGCCGGGGCCAACGTCCTGACTTTC
TRBD1	TRBJ2-3	TRBV13	-	CASSYRDRGQADTQYF	TGTGCCAGCAGTTACCGGGACAGGGGGCAGGCAGATACGCAGTATTTT
TRBD2	TRBJ2-1	TRBV23-1	-	CASSSGTSGGNEQFF	TGCGCCAGCAGTTCCGGGACTAGCGGTGGTAATGAGCAGTTCTTC
TRBD1	TRBJ2-7	TRBV6-1	-	CASSEGTGRVEQYF	TGTGCCAGCAGTGAAGGGACAGGGCGGGTCGAGCAGTACTTC
-	TRBJ1-1	TRBV7-3	-	CASSPGGLGNTEAFF	TGTGCCAGCAGCCCTGGCGGGCTCGGGAACACTGAAGCTTTCTTT
-	TRBJ1-3	TRBV27	once	CASSPTSSGNTIYF	TGTGCCAGCAGTCCCACTAGCTCTGGAAACACCATATATTTT
TRBD1	TRBJ2-7	TRBV5-6	-	CASSLDPTGAYEQYF	TGTGCCAGCAGCTTGGATCCGACAGGGGCCTACGAGCAGTACTTC
-	TRBJ1-1	TRBV6-5	-	CASSSTNRGAFF	TGTGCCAGCAGTTCCACTAACCGGGGGGCTTTCTTT
TRBD1	TRBJ1-1	TRBV3-1/TRBV3-2	-	CASSQGRQGYAEAFF	TGTGCCAGCAGCCAAGGGAGACAGGGTTATGCTGAAGCTTTCTTT
-	TRBJ2-5	TRBV5-1	once	CASSLGRAETQYF	TGCGCCAGCAGCTTGGGGAGAGCCGAGACCCAGTACTTC
TRBD2	TRBJ2-2	TRBV5-1	-	CASSTGLAGGGTGELFF	TGCGCCAGCAGCACGGGACTAGCGGGAGGAGGCACCGGGGAGCTGTTTTTT
-	TRBJ2-5	TRBV6-2/TRBV6-3	-	CASSYSTLETQYF	TGTGCCAGCAGTTACTCGACACTAGAGACCCAGTACTTC
-	TRBJ1-6	TRBV4-3	-	CASSQGSSPLHF	TGCGCCAGCAGCCAAGGGAGTTCACCCCTCCACTTT